These 23 T cell receptor beta chains were all obtained from the same sample, sequenced in a study of cytomegalovirus exposure and HLA in healthy donors. PCR amplification relied on 60 Vbeta primers (plus 13 Jbeta primers). Some clones are missing from TCRdb's copy, which holds only in-frame ones; the method was immunoSEQ multiplex PCR. The profile shows roughly 110,000 clones, about 76% of them singletons. Sequenced input: PBMCs. Receptors were obtained from a woman between 50 and 59 years old in good health and CMV-seropositive.

CDR3 protein: CASTDRSFNFYGYTF. CDR3 DNA sequence: TGTGCCAGCACGGACAGGAGTTTTAACTTCTATGGCTACACCTTC. The rearrangement uses TRBV6-1 and TRBJ1-2; 7 nucleotides match TRBD1. With V trimmed by 7 bases and J by 4 bases, 12 bases remained unmatched. Germline CDR1 reads MNHNS; CDR2 reads SASEGT. CDR3 length equals 15 residues.

The chain links TRBV28 to TRBJ1-2; D is perhaps TRBD1 (5 bases). The CDR3 covers 13 residues. Germline V lookup: CDR1 MDHEN, CDR2 SYDVKM. V was shortened by 6 bases and J by 8 bases, with 16 bases between the two germline ends. CDR3 residues: CASSWGRLGGYTF. The CDR3 DNA reads as TGTGCCAGCAGCTGGGGCCGACTTGGAGGCTACACCTTC.

Regarding this clone: The sample carries other DNA sequences with the same CDR3. The CDR3 DNA is TGCGCCAGCAGCTTGGGACAGTCCCAAGAGACCCAGTACTTC. It translates to CASSLGQSQETQYF. The chain is built from TRBV5-1 and TRBJ2-5; the D gene is possibly TRBD1 (5 bases). The CDR3 runs 14 residues. The V gene lost 0 bases and the J gene lost 1 base, with 7 bases spanning the gap. Germline V gene data show CDR1 as SGHRS and CDR2 as YFSETQ.

This clone was observed a handful of times. The gene calls are TRBV2 and TRBJ2-3, with a possible D match to TRBD1 (6 bases). The CDR3 loop spans 11 amino acids. CDR1 and CDR2 from the germline V gene are SNHLY and FYNNEI. V was trimmed by 7 bases and J by 8 bases, leaving 10 bases between them. The CDR3 protein is CASTQGGTQYF. The DNA for the CDR3 is TGTGCCAGCACACAGGGTGGTACGCAGTATTTT. Combining the CDR3 with reference TRBV2 and TRBJ2-3 gives the whole variable domain EPEVTQTPSHQVTQMGQEVILRCVPISNHLYFYWYRQILGQKVEFLVSFYNNEISEKSEIFDDQFSVERPDGSNFTLKIRSTKLEDSAMYFCASTQGGTQYFGPGTRLTVL.

The J gene is TRBJ1-2, the V gene TRBV28, with unresolved D. Trimming shortened V by 1 base and J by 6 bases, and 15 bases separated the two germline ends. The germline V gene has CDR1 MDHEN and CDR2 SYDVKM. The CDR3 is made up of 15 amino acids. The DNA of the CDR3 is TGTGCCAGCAGTTTATATGGCAGGTCCATGGATGGCTACACCTTC. The encoded protein is CASSLYGRSMDGYTF.

J is TRBJ2-7 and V is TRBV11-3; TRBD2 aligns across 7 bases. CDR3 length: 13 residues. Losses at the gene ends were 3 bases for V and 7 bases for J; bases not matched to a gene: 6. In germline, CDR1 is SGHNT, CDR2 YENEEA. CDR3 amino acids: CASSFMGGSEQYF. CDR3 nucleotide sequence: TGTGCCAGCAGCTTCATGGGGGGGTCTGAGCAGTACTTC.

The chain combines TRBV10-3 with TRBJ1-1; TRBD1 matches 11 bases. CDR1 is ENHRY, CDR2 SYGVKD, per germline. V shed 1 base, J shed 1 base, and the junction held 5 bases outside the gene matches. The CDR3 covers 17 residues. The CDR3 loop reads CAISEWGGQGGNTEAFF. CDR3 in DNA: TGTGCCATCAGTGAGTGGGGGGGACAGGGGGGGAACACTGAAGCTTTCTTT.

This sequence joins TRBV25-1 and TRBJ2-5; 7 nucleotides align to TRBD2. The CDR3 runs to 15 residues. In germline, CDR1 is MGHDK, CDR2 SYGVNS. V shed 9 bases and J 2 bases; nucleotides not matched to a gene: 12. The CDR3 reads CASGRGSQWQETQYF. The CDR3 bases are TGTGCCAGTGGGAGGGGTTCCCAGTGGCAAGAGACCCAGTACTTC.

This chain links TRBV10-3 with TRBJ1-5, with TRBD1 matching over 9 bases. The length of the CDR3 is 15 residues. With 5 bases clipped from V and 8 bases from J, the junction kept 10 bases outside the gene matches. Germline loops: CDR1 ENHRY, CDR2 SYGVKD. As DNA, the CDR3 is TGTGCCATCAGTCCATCCGGGACAGGGAGAGAGCCCCAGCATTTT. It encodes CAISPSGTGREPQHF.

For the CDR3, the DNA is TGTGCCAGCAGTGAAGTTGGCGGGGGGCTAATAGAGGAGACCCAGTACTTC. Its protein product is CASSEVGGGLIEETQYF. This chain connects TRBV2 to TRBJ2-5, with 8 bases fitting TRBD2. The junction had 12 bases not matched to a gene; V was cut back by 1 base and J by 5 bases. The CDR3 runs 17 residues. Germline V gene data show CDR1 as SNHLY and CDR2 as FYNNEI.

This chain links TRBV2 with TRBJ2-2; TRBD1 might be the D (6 bases). This CDR3 has 13 residues. CDR1 SNHLY and CDR2 FYNNEI come from the germline V gene. V was pared by 7 bases and J by 4 bases, with 10 bases between. The CDR3 DNA reads as TGTGCCAGCATCAGGGGTGGCACCGGGGAGCTGTTTTTT. Protein: CASIRGGTGELFF.

CDR3 bases: TGTGCCGCTGCGGCATCATATAATTCACCCCTCCACTTT. Translated: CAAAASYNSPLHF. The rearrangement links TRBV28 to TRBJ1-6; D remains unclear. CDR3 length: 13 residues. Deletions cut 11 bases from V and 4 bases from J, with 12 bases between. In germline, CDR1 is MDHEN, CDR2 SYDVKM.

V gene TRBV6-5 combines with J gene TRBJ1-2; 7 nucleotides agree with TRBD1. Germline CDR1 and CDR2: MNHEY and SVGAGI. The CDR3 consists of 14 residues. J was trimmed by 4 bases and V by 2 bases; bases with no gene match: 4. The DNA for the CDR3 is TGTGCCAGCAGTTACCAGGGACAGTTCTATGGCTACACCTTC. Translated: CASSYQGQFYGYTF.

The V call is TRBV7-2, the J call TRBJ1-1, with 7 bases identical to TRBD1. The CDR3 consists of 14 residues. The germline V gene encodes CDR1 SGHTA and CDR2 FQGNSA. The V gene end was trimmed by 2 bases and the J gene end by 3 bases; junction bases not matched to a gene: 3. The CDR3 loop reads CASSLITGDTEAFF. The CDR3 DNA follows: TGTGCCAGCAGCTTAATAACAGGGGACACTGAAGCTTTCTTT. The variable domain in full, completed from reference TRBV7-2 and TRBJ1-1, reads GAGVSQSPSNKVTEKGKDVELRCDPISGHTALYWYRQSLGQGLEFLIYFQGNSAPDKSGLPSDRFSAERTGGSVSTLTIQRTQQEDSAVYLCASSLITGDTEAFFGQGTRLTVV.

The chain has TRBV7-2 and TRBJ2-1, with D possibly matching TRBD1 (5 bases). Germline CDR1 SGHTA, CDR2 FQGNSA. This CDR3 region has 17 residues. The ends were cut back, 1 base at V and 2 bases at J, with 15 bases in the middle. The CDR3 is CASSLVSRGFAYNEQFF. The CDR3 DNA reads as TGTGCCAGCAGCTTAGTTTCAAGGGGTTTCGCCTACAATGAGCAGTTCTTC.

With regard to this clone: An end of the junction differs from the germline gene, which may be a read error. J is TRBJ1-1 and V is TRBV7-9, with D possibly matching TRBD1 (5 bases). Germline CDR1 is SEHNR and CDR2 is FQNEAQ (reference sequence). The CDR3 has 17 amino acids. The chain's CDR3 is CSSSLVGGVQVFTEAFF. In nucleotides, the CDR3 is TGTTCCAGCAGCTTAGTGGGGGGAGTTCAGGTGTTCACTGAAGCTTTCTTT.

The rearrangement uses TRBV19 and TRBJ2-6, with TRBD2 matching 8 bases. V lost 10 bases to trimming and J lost 0 bases; unmatched junction nucleotides: 5. Per the germline V gene, CDR1 is LNHDA and CDR2 is SQIVND (reference sequence). This CDR3 has 15 residues. The CDR3, as DNA: TGTGCCACCCGGGGGGGTAGCTCTGGGGCCAACGTCCTGACTTTC. Protein: CATRGGSSGANVLTF.

In this sample, this clone turned up once. The genes are TRBV5-5 and TRBJ2-5; 7 nucleotides match TRBD2. Looked up from germline, CDR1 is SGHKS and CDR2 is YYEKEE (reference sequence). The CDR3 has 15 residues. V dropped 0 bases and J dropped 5; count of bases not matched to a gene: 7. CDR3 amino acids: CASSLGVRGGETQYF. The CDR3 DNA follows: TGTGCCAGCAGCTTGGGTGTTCGGGGAGGGGAGACCCAGTACTTC.

The rearrangement joins TRBV9 to TRBJ2-7; D is uncertain. V was cut by 0 bases and J by 7 bases, with 17 bases left in between. CDR3 length: 15 amino acids. Germline V gene sequence: CDR1 SGDLS, CDR2 YYNGEE. CDR3 sequence: CASSVGTTLEDEQYF. The CDR3 DNA sequence: TGTGCCAGCAGCGTAGGTACTACCCTCGAGGATGAGCAGTACTTC.

The chain joins TRBV2 to TRBJ2-1; 9 bases are shared with TRBD1. Germline CDR1 SNHLY, CDR2 FYNNEI. CDR3 length: 17 amino acids. Unmatched junction bases numbered 18, after V lost 7 bases and J lost 8 bases. The CDR3 bases are TGTGCCAGCATTATTCCGGACAGGGGAGAAGAGGATGATGAGCAGTTCTTC. The encoded protein is CASIIPDRGEEDDEQFF.

This clone was counted between two and nine times. V and J are TRBV4-1 and TRBJ2-3; 8 positions agree with TRBD1. Trimming at V came to 0 bases and at J to 3 bases, leaving 17 bases not matched to a gene. CDR1 and CDR2 (germline): MGHRA, YSYEKL. The CDR3 spans 20 residues. CDR3: CASSQDPGDSGQGKTDTQYF. CDR3 sequence (DNA): TGCGCCAGCAGCCAAGACCCGGGCGACTCAGGACAGGGAAAAACAGATACGCAGTATTTT.

This chain connects TRBV18 to TRBJ2-3; TRBD2 might be the D (5 bases). V was shortened by 3 bases and J by 4 bases, with 14 bases between the two germline ends. In germline, CDR1 is KGHSH, CDR2 LQKENI. The CDR3 loop spans 15 amino acids. The CDR3 here is CASSPGFSESDTQYF. The CDR3 DNA reads as TGTGCCAGCTCACCGGGTTTTAGCGAATCAGATACGCAGTATTTT.

The V gene is TRBV11-2, the J gene TRBJ1-1; perhaps TRBD1 as D (5 bases). The CDR3 spans 16 residues. Germline V gene sequence: CDR1 SGHAT, CDR2 FQNNGV. The V end was cut by 0 bases, the J end by 6 bases, with 17 bases between. The CDR3 DNA reads TGTGCCAGCAGCTTAGATTTCCCAGGGATTCGGTCTGAAGCTTTCTTT. Translating gives CASSLDFPGIRSEAFF.